The 20 T cell receptor beta chains below come from one sample, sequenced in a study of shared clonotypes between healthy human individuals. Some clones are missing from TCRdb's copy, which holds only in-frame ones; the method was immunoSEQ multiplex PCR. The sample carries 2 million to 2.5 million clones, over 85% recorded once. Sequencing used naive CD4+ T cells sorted from blood. The subset denotes: CD45RA+ positively selected. The receptors derive from a man aged 18 to 35 in good health.

About this clone itself: Other nucleotide sequences in the sample specify the same CDR3. CDR3 residues: CASTSSGGTDTQYF. The CDR3 DNA reads as TGTGCCAGCACCTCTAGCGGGGGCACAGATACGCAGTATTTT. This chain uses TRBV6-5 with TRBJ2-3, with 9 bases fitting TRBD2. Germline-derived CDR1 and CDR2 are MNHEY and SVGAGI. The CDR3 consists of 14 residues. V lost 7 bases, J lost 1 base, and 3 bases stayed unmatched.

The chain couples TRBV28 to TRBJ1-2; tentatively, D is TRBD1 (5 bases). The CDR3 sequence is 14 residues long. Trimming took off 2 bases at V and 8 bases at J, with 15 bases between the two ends. Germline loops: CDR1 MDHEN, CDR2 SYDVKM. The CDR3 region has the DNA TGTGCCAGCAGTTTAACAGGAGGGATAAAAGGCTACACCTTC. Its translation is CASSLTGGIKGYTF.

V is TRBV6-4 and J is TRBJ2-7; either TRBD1 or TRBD2 may supply D (5 bases each). Germline CDR1 reads MRHNA; CDR2 reads SNTAGT. The CDR3 is 14 residues long. Trimming shortened V by 9 bases and J by 1 base, and 16 bases separated the two germline ends. In nucleotides, the CDR3 is TGTGCCAGAAGGGGACGAAGGCCTTCCTACGAGCAGTACTTC. Encoded protein: CARRGRRPSYEQYF.

The rearrangement uses TRBV13 and TRBJ1-2, with D possibly being TRBD1 (5 bases). Germline values: CDR1 PRHDT, CDR2 FYEKMQ (reference sequence). The CDR3 has 15 residues. The V end was cut by 0 bases, the J end by 3 bases, with 11 bases between. CDR3 loop: CASSLGSPGHYGYTF. CDR3 nucleotide sequence: TGTGCCAGCAGCTTAGGGTCCCCAGGGCACTATGGCTACACCTTC.

The chain joins TRBV5-6 to TRBJ2-7, with 8 nucleotides matching TRBD1. With 4 bases clipped from V and 9 bases from J, the junction kept 6 bases outside the gene matches. The germline V gene encodes CDR1 SGHDT and CDR2 YYEEEE. The CDR3 runs to 12 residues. The CDR3 nucleotides read TGTGCCAGCAGCACCGGGACAGGCGGGCAGTACTTC. This encodes CASSTGTGGQYF. The complete variable domain, with remaining parts taken from reference TRBV5-6 and TRBJ2-7, reads DAGVTQSPTHLIKTRGQQVTLRCSPKSGHDTVSWYQQALGQGPQFIFQYYEEEERQRGNFPDRFSGHQFPNYSSELNVNALLLGDSALYLCASSTGTGGQYFGPGTRLTVT.

Points on this clone: Other DNA sequences in the same sample also yield this CDR3. The chain employs TRBV18 and TRBJ1-5; D is unclear. The CDR3 runs to 13 residues. The ends were cut back, 2 bases at V and 0 bases at J, with 2 bases in the middle. Germline loops: CDR1 KGHSH, CDR2 LQKENI. For the CDR3, the DNA is TGTGCCAGCTCACCAACTAGCAATCAGCCCCAGCATTTT. It encodes CASSPTSNQPQHF.

The rearrangement uses TRBV5-4 and TRBJ2-7; 12 bases match TRBD2. This CDR3 has 16 residues. CDR1 is SGHNT and CDR2 is YYREEE in the germline V gene (reference sequence). The J segment lost 3 bases and the V segment lost 4 bases, leaving 8 bases of the junction unmatched. As DNA, the CDR3 is TGTGCCAGCAGCCCAGATACTAGCGGGAGGTTCTACGAGCAGTACTTC. The encoded protein is CASSPDTSGRFYEQYF.

V usage is TRBV30 and J usage is TRBJ2-4; 7 bases line up with TRBD1. The CDR3 has 15 residues. Germline CDR1 is GTSNPN and CDR2 is SVGIG (reference sequence). V lost 4 bases, J lost 7 bases, and 13 bases stayed unmatched. In nucleotides, the CDR3 is TGTGCCTGGACAAATAACAGGGGCCTAACGAACATTCAGTACTTC. The encoded protein is CAWTNNRGLTNIQYF.

The chain couples TRBV2 to TRBJ1-4, with D perhaps TRBD1 (5 bases). Germline lookup yields CDR1 SNHLY and CDR2 FYNNEI. The CDR3 length is 14 residues. V was shortened by 6 bases and J by 5 bases, with 13 bases between the two germline ends. The CDR3 is CASSAGRENEKLFF. The CDR3 coding sequence is TGTGCCAGCAGCGCGGGACGGGAGAATGAAAAACTGTTTTTT.

This sequence joins TRBV30 and TRBJ2-7; 10 bases agree with TRBD1. Per the germline V gene, CDR1 is GTSNPN and CDR2 is SVGIG (reference sequence). This CDR3 contains 15 residues. J was trimmed by 1 base and V by 4 bases; bases with no gene match: 7. The CDR3 spells CAWTKPGQGSYEQYF. In DNA, the CDR3 is TGTGCCTGGACCAAACCGGGACAGGGGTCCTACGAGCAGTACTTC.

CDR3 residues: CASSPPGQSNEKLFF. As DNA, the CDR3 is TGTGCCAGCAGTCCGCCGGGACAGTCTAATGAAAAACTGTTTTTT. The genes are TRBV28 and TRBJ1-4; 7 positions agree with TRBD1. CDR3 size: 15 residues. Germline CDR1 is MDHEN and CDR2 is SYDVKM. The junction had 6 bases not matched to a gene; V was cut back by 5 bases and J by 3 bases.

V and J are TRBV27 and TRBJ1-2; D is possibly TRBD1 (6 bases). This CDR3 is 13 amino acids long. V dropped 4 bases and J dropped 8 bases, with 14 bases sitting between them. Germline CDR1 MNHEY, CDR2 SMNVEV (reference sequence). CDR3 nucleotides: TGTGCCAGCAGTTCAACTACAGGGTTAGGCTACACCTTC. It yields the protein CASSSTTGLGYTF.

This clone was seen once. The genes are TRBV5-6 and TRBJ1-2; 9 bases map to TRBD1. CDR1 and CDR2 from the germline V gene are SGHDT and YYEEEE. This CDR3 region has 15 residues. V shed 0 bases and J 2 bases; nucleotides not matched to a gene: 2. This chain's CDR3 is CASSLGDRENYGYTF. In DNA, the CDR3 is TGTGCCAGCAGCTTGGGGGACAGGGAAAACTATGGCTACACCTTC. The full variable domain, its missing parts supplied by reference TRBV5-6 and TRBJ1-2, is DAGVTQSPTHLIKTRGQQVTLRCSPKSGHDTVSWYQQALGQGPQFIFQYYEEEERQRGNFPDRFSGHQFPNYSSELNVNALLLGDSALYLCASSLGDRENYGYTFGSGTRLTVV.

This clone was detected once. The CDR3 DNA sequence: TGCGCCAGCAGCCCAAGAAGTATTAGTCGCGTTAGCACAGATACGCAGTATTTT. Translated: CASSPRSISRVSTDTQYF. V gene TRBV4-3 combines with J gene TRBJ2-3; D gene unclear. Trimming removed 4 bases from V and 0 bases from J, with 20 bases in between. Germline CDR1 and CDR2: LGHNA and YSLEER. CDR3 size: 18 residues.

This chain links TRBV7-9 with TRBJ2-5, with 7 bases identical to TRBD1. The J segment lost 5 bases and the V segment lost 3 bases, leaving 9 bases of the junction unmatched. This CDR3 has 15 residues. CDR1 SEHNR and CDR2 FQNEAQ come from the germline V gene (reference sequence). In nucleotides, the CDR3 is TGTGCCAGCAGCTTGGTCGGGGACAGTTCCGAGACCCAGTACTTC. Its protein is CASSLVGDSSETQYF. Full variable domain (remainder filled in from reference TRBV7-9 and TRBJ2-5): DTGVSQNPRHKITKRGQNVTFRCDPISEHNRLYWYRQTLGQGPEFLTYFQNEAQLEKSRLLSDRFSAERPKGSFSTLEIQRTEQGDSAMYLCASSLVGDSSETQYFGPGTRLLVL.

To note about this clone: Other DNA sequences in this sample translate to the same CDR3. The V and J genes are TRBV30 and TRBJ1-5; the D gene is possibly TRBD1 (5 bases). Germline CDR1 GTSNPN, CDR2 SVGIG (reference sequence). This CDR3 spans 13 amino acids. Between the trimmed V and J ends, which lost 3 bases and 3 bases, there was a span of 9 bases. The CDR3 loop is CAWSAGTNQPQHF. CDR3 DNA sequence: TGTGCCTGGAGCGCAGGGACCAATCAGCCCCAGCATTTT.

CDR3 DNA: TGTGCCAGCAGGCGTCAGACCGACTCCGGGGAGCTGTTTTTT. Translation gives CASRRQTDSGELFF. This chain links TRBV27 with TRBJ2-2; the D is unclear. CDR1 is MNHEY, CDR2 SMNVEV, per germline (reference sequence). CDR3 length: 14 amino acids. The ends were cut back, 6 bases at V and 6 bases at J, with 14 bases in the middle.

The chain is built from TRBV4-3 and TRBJ2-1; D call uncertain. The germline CDR1 and CDR2 sequences are LGHNA and YSLEER. The CDR3 is made up of 14 amino acids. Trimming stripped 4 bases from V and 10 bases from J, with 17 bases between. The CDR3 region is CASSPLSVFQEQFF. In DNA, the CDR3 is TGCGCCAGCAGCCCACTGTCCGTATTTCAAGAGCAGTTCTTC.

The table lists this clone with a few counts. This rearrangement joins TRBV7-3 to TRBJ1-2, with D tentatively TRBD1 (5 bases). The CDR3 is 13 amino acids. Trimming pared 5 bases from V and 8 bases from J, leaving 15 bases between. Germline assignment: CDR1 SGHTA and CDR2 FQGTGA. The CDR3 bases are TGTGCCAGCAGCCCCCGTAGGGGAGGGGGCTACACCTTC. Its protein product is CASSPRRGGGYTF.

The V call is TRBV4-3, the J call TRBJ2-5, with D perhaps matching TRBD1 (6 bases). V was pared by 3 bases and J by 4 bases, with 12 bases between. From germline, CDR1 is LGHNA and CDR2 YSLEER. The CDR3 is 14 residues long. In nucleotides, the CDR3 is TGCGCCAGCAGCCAGGAACAGGGCCTAGAGACCCAGTACTTC. It yields the protein CASSQEQGLETQYF.